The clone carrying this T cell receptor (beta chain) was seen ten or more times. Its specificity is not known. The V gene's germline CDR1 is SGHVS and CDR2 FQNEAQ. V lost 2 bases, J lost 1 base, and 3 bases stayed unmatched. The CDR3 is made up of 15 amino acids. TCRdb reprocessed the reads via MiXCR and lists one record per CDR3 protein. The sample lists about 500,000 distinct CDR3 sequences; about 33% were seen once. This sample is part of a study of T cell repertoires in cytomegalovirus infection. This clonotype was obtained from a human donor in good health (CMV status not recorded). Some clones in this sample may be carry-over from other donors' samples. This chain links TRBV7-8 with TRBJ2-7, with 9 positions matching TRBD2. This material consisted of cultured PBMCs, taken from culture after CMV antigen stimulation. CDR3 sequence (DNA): TGTGCCAGCAGCTTAAGCGGGGGGTGGTCCTACGAGCAGTACTTC. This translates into CASSLSGGWSYEQYF.